Sequencing of this T cell receptor (beta chain) was carried out in a study of blood T cell repertoires in COVID-19. On the study more broadly: The United States, Italy and Spain were the sources of the acute and convalescent COVID-19 samples. Sample material is recorded as cDNA or gDNA derived from T cells, B-cell-depleted T cells, or PBMCs.

Germline CDR1 is SGHVS and CDR2 is FQNEAQ. V was pared by 5 bases and J by 0 bases, with 11 bases between. This CDR3 is 14 amino acids long. Under the authors' procedure: Reference gene primer amplification gave estimated nucleated cell counts. Sequencing used immunoSEQ multiplex PCR; TCRdb keeps in-frame clones, though not all of them. V, J and clone size were drawn from that table, and D and trimming were deduced from the DNA. The data show roughly 410,000 clones, about 91% seen once. The receptor comes from a woman aged 35 to 49 with COVID-19, enrolled during active disease. The rearrangement joins TRBV7-8 to TRBJ2-7, with D possibly TRBD2 on 6 matching bases. Sequencing was done on a sample of peripheral blood. CDR3 coding DNA: TGTGCCAGCAGCAGAGGGACTTACTCCTACGAGCAGTACTTC. Translated: CASSRGTYSYEQYF.